Sequencing of this T cell receptor beta chain was carried out in a study of CD8+ T cells in alopecia areata. Study-level information: Severity of treated patients was scored by affected scalp percentage.

Documented treatment: oral pan-JAK inhibitor, 5-10 mg twice daily. The sequencing template was cDNA reverse transcribed from extracted RNA. Measured with immunoSEQ multiplex PCR; TCRdb has only the in-frame clones, and not every one. The sample holds approximately 200,000 clones, more than 45% seen once. Germline CDR1 is MDHEN and CDR2 is SYDVKM. The ends were cut back, 3 bases at V and 2 bases at J, with 7 bases in the middle. There are 13 residues in the CDR3. This material consisted of CD4+ T cells sorted from blood, taken at week 24, from a patient treated with tofacitinib. The TCR comes from a human donor with alopecia areata. This rearrangement joins TRBV28 to TRBJ1-2; D is possibly TRBD1 (5 bases). The CDR3 bases are TGTGCCAGCAGTTTGACAGCGAACTATGGCTACACCTTC. Protein sequence: CASSLTANYGYTF.